This T cell receptor beta chain was identified during a study of graft-versus-host responses after intestinal transplantation. Study information: All recipients were given anti-thymocyte globulin induction, and tacrolimus and steroids were then administered for roughly three years. The study, taken as a whole, reports: Present in recipient marrow, GvH clones included some that appeared first in ileum or blood. Circulating GvH clone levels at their peak were associated with HvG declines (early post-transplant).

Remarks on this clone: Its antigen is as yet unknown.

Profiled with immunoSEQ multiplex PCR; TCRdb holds only in-frame clones, not every one. The sample carries around 18,000 clones, around 90% recorded once. The V gene's germline CDR1 is SGDLS and CDR2 YYNGEE. V dropped 0 bases and J dropped 5 bases, with 11 bases sitting between them. This CDR3 has 14 residues. The receptor comes from a human patient who received an intestinal transplant, so some T cells may come from the graft donor. The V gene is TRBV9, the J gene TRBJ1-1, with D perhaps TRBD1 (5 bases). The sequencing used PBMCs, collected approximately 3.5 months after intestinal transplant. The DNA for the CDR3 is TGTGCCAGCAGCGTAGATGGGGGTAAAACTGAAGCTTTCTTT. It specifies CASSVDGGKTEAFF.